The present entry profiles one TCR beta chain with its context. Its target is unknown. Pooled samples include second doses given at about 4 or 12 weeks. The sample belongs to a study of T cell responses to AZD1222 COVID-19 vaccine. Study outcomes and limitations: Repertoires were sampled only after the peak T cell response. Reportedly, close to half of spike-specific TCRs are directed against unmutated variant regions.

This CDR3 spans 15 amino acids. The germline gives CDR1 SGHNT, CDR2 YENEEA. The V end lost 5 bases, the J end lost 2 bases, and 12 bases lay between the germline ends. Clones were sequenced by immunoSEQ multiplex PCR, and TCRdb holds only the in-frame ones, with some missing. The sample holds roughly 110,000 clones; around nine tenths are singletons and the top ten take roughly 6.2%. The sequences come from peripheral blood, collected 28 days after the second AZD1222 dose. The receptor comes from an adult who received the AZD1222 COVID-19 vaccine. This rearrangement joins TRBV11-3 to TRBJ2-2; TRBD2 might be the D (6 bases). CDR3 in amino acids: CASSRTGVNTGELFF. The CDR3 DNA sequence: TGTGCCAGCAGCCGGACGGGGGTCAACACCGGGGAGCTGTTTTTT. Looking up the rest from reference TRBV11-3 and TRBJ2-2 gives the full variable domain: EAGVVQSPRYKIIEKKQPVAFWCNPISGHNTLYWYLQNLGQGPELLIRYENEEAVDDSQLPKDRFSAERLKGVDSTLKIQPAELGDSAVYLCASSRTGVNTGELFFGEGSRLTVL.